These T cell receptor beta chains were read from a single sample in a study of cytomegalovirus exposure and HLA in healthy donors. TCRdb keeps only in-frame clones here, not all; method: immunoSEQ multiplex PCR. This sample has approximately 160,000 clones, with around 72% found just once. The material sequenced was PBMCs. The receptors come from a man between 18 and 35 years old in good health and CMV-seronegative. The CDR3 runs from the conserved cysteine through the conserved F or W. The order of the fields is J gene, V gene, D gene, clone size, CDR3 protein, CDR3 DNA. A D gene is named only where the DNA matches it firmly. Not all rows give a size; the values are once, few, many and, for expanded clones, a class.

>TRBJ1-2|TRBV10-3|-|few
CAISGTGGYGYTF
TGTGCCATCAGCGGCACCGGGGGCTATGGCTACACCTTC
>TRBJ2-3|TRBV19|-|-
CASSIEDTQYF
TGTGCCAGTAGTATCGAGGATACGCAGTATTTT
>TRBJ2-4|TRBV7-2|-|few
CASSLGALAKNIQYF
TGTGCCAGCAGCTTAGGGGCCCTAGCCAAAAACATTCAGTACTTC
>TRBJ1-2|TRBV4-3|-|-
CASSQDKSGQVYGYTF
TGCGCCAGCAGCCAAGATAAGAGTGGGCAGGTCTATGGCTACACCTTC
>TRBJ2-7|TRBV19|TRBD1|few
CASSIPGGTGHEQYF
TGTGCCAGTAGTATACCTGGGGGGACAGGGCACGAGCAGTACTTC
>TRBJ2-3|TRBV5-1|-|-
CASSPMAGSTDTQYF
TGCGCCAGCAGTCCCATGGCAGGTAGCACAGATACGCAGTATTTT
>TRBJ2-5|TRBV6-1|TRBD2|-
CASSPGGSKETQYF
TGTGCCAGCAGCCCCGGCGGGAGTAAAGAGACCCAGTACTTC
>TRBJ1-6|TRBV6-1|-|-
CASTRGEGSPLHF
TGTGCCAGCACCCGAGGGGAGGGTTCACCCCTCCACTTT
>TRBJ2-5|TRBV9|-|-
CASSVDESGETQYF
TGTGCCAGCAGCGTAGACGAATCGGGTGAGACCCAGTACTTC
>TRBJ2-7|TRBV4-1|TRBD2|-
CASSSRGEGIYEQYF
TGCGCCAGCAGTTCTCGGGGGGAGGGAATCTACGAGCAGTACTTC
>TRBJ2-2|TRBV7-6|-|-
CASTRGPEGSGELFF
TGTGCCAGCACCAGAGGTCCTGAGGGTTCGGGGGAGCTGTTTTTT
>TRBJ1-5|TRBV5-8|-|once
CASSLAPSQVNNQPQHF
TGTGCCAGCAGCTTGGCCCCCTCACAAGTTAACAATCAGCCCCAGCATTTT
>TRBJ1-1|TRBV5-4|TRBD1|-
CASSGGQGAITEAFF
TGTGCCAGCAGCGGGGGACAGGGGGCGATCACTGAAGCTTTCTTT
>TRBJ2-4|TRBV7-2|-|-
CASSLSPLQVVKNIQYF
TGTGCCAGCAGCCTAAGCCCCCTACAGGTCGTCAAAAACATTCAGTACTTC
>TRBJ1-3|TRBV28|-|few
CASSRAGTTGNTIYF
TGTGCCAGCAGTCGCGCCGGGACAACTGGAAACACCATATATTTT
>TRBJ2-2|TRBV10-2|-|-
CASSDGGTGELFF
TGCGCCAGCAGTGATGGCGGGACCGGGGAGCTGTTTTTT
>TRBJ1-5|TRBV7-2|TRBD1|-
CASSFGQGVGQPQHF
TGTGCCAGCAGCTTCGGACAGGGAGTAGGTCAGCCCCAGCATTTT
>TRBJ1-2|TRBV29-1|TRBD1|-
CSGGTGRHGYTF
TGCAGCGGGGGGACAGGGAGGCATGGCTACACCTTC
>TRBJ1-2|TRBV7-2|TRBD1|few
CASSPGQGFYNYGYTF
TGTGCCAGCAGCCCGGGACAGGGTTTCTATAACTATGGCTACACCTTC
>TRBJ1-5|TRBV10-1|-|-
CASSGWRSNQPQHF
TGCGCCAGCAGTGGTTGGCGGAGCAATCAGCCCCAGCATTTT
>TRBJ2-7|TRBV9|TRBD1|once
CASSTPGGANDEQYF
TGTGCCAGCAGCACCCCAGGGGGCGCAAATGATGAGCAGTACTTC
>TRBJ1-1|TRBV28|-|-
CASTEAGQGNTEAFF
TGTGCCAGCACCGAGGCAGGGCAGGGGAACACTGAAGCTTTCTTT
>TRBJ1-5|TRBV16|-|-
CASSPTQGFGQPQHF
TGTGCCAGCAGCCCCACCCAGGGGTTTGGGCAGCCCCAGCATTTT
>TRBJ2-3|TRBV29-1|-|-
CSVELLDLATDTQYF
TGCAGCGTTGAGTTATTGGACTTAGCGACAGATACGCAGTATTTT
>TRBJ2-1|TRBV9|-|-
CASSVEGGTIVLNEQFF
TGTGCCAGCAGCGTAGAAGGTGGGACAATAGTGCTGAATGAGCAGTTCTTC
>TRBJ2-2|TRBV5-8|-|-
CASSLGGGARTGELFF
TGTGCCAGCAGCTTGGGTGGGGGCGCACGGACCGGGGAGCTGTTTTTT
>TRBJ2-3|TRBV23-1|TRBD2|-
CASSPPGLAADTQYF
TGCGCCAGCAGTCCTCCGGGACTAGCCGCAGATACGCAGTATTTT
>TRBJ2-2|TRBV4-1|-|-
CASSTRPGELFF
TGCGCCAGCAGCACTCGCCCCGGGGAGCTGTTTTTT
>TRBJ2-7|TRBV6-6|-|-
CASRESRDGGDEQYF
TGTGCCAGCCGAGAGTCCCGGGACGGAGGGGACGAGCAGTACTTC
>TRBJ2-7|TRBV27|TRBD1|-
CASSRGMGQASSYEQYF
TGTGCCAGCAGTCGTGGCATGGGACAGGCGAGCTCCTACGAGCAGTACTTC
>TRBJ2-7|TRBV29-1|TRBD2|-
CSVSSGSLVEQYF
TGCAGCGTCTCCAGCGGGAGTCTGGTCGAGCAGTACTTC
>TRBJ2-1|TRBV13|-|-
CASSPPDRGNEQFF
TGTGCCAGCAGTCCGCCTGACCGAGGGAATGAGCAGTTCTTC
>TRBJ2-2|TRBV28|-|-
CASMVGRQDGELFF
TGTGCCAGCATGGTAGGAAGGCAGGACGGGGAGCTGTTTTTT
>TRBJ1-2|TRBV2|TRBD1|-
CASSEGGDRVSRYTF
TGTGCCAGCAGTGAAGGGGGGGACAGGGTATCGCGCTACACCTTC
>TRBJ2-7|TRBV7-9|TRBD2|once
CASSSSGTTTDEQYF
TGTGCCAGCAGCTCCTCCGGGACTACTACGGACGAGCAGTACTTC
>TRBJ1-1|TRBV7-2|-|-
CASSFLTDMNTEAFF
TGTGCCAGCAGCTTCCTTACAGATATGAACACTGAAGCTTTCTTT
>TRBJ2-7|TRBV9|-|few
CASSVAAGIVYEQYF
TGTGCCAGCAGCGTAGCCGCGGGGATCGTTTACGAGCAGTACTTC
>TRBJ2-1|TRBV6-5|TRBD2|-
CASSWGLAGGGGEQFF
TGTGCCAGCAGTTGGGGGCTAGCGGGAGGTGGGGGTGAGCAGTTCTTC
>TRBJ2-7|TRBV2|-|-
CASRTDSYEQYF
TGTGCCAGCAGAACGGACAGCTACGAGCAGTACTTC
>TRBJ2-2|TRBV2|TRBD2|-
CASRGLAGGPGTGELFF
TGTGCCAGCAGGGGACTAGCGGGAGGGCCGGGCACCGGGGAGCTGTTTTTT
>TRBJ1-4|TRBV9|TRBD1|-
CASSAQGGIGEKLFF
TGTGCCAGCAGCGCACAGGGGGGGATAGGTGAAAAACTGTTTTTT
>TRBJ2-3|TRBV7-2|TRBD2|-
CASVWGTSADTQYF
TGTGCCAGCGTATGGGGGACTAGCGCAGATACGCAGTATTTT
>TRBJ2-1|TRBV29-1|TRBD1|-
CSVDPTGGEQFF
TGCAGCGTTGACCCGACAGGGGGTGAGCAGTTCTTC
>TRBJ2-5|TRBV9|TRBD2|-
CASSPRLAGYQETQYF
TGTGCCAGCAGCCCTAGACTAGCGGGTTACCAAGAGACCCAGTACTTC
>TRBJ2-5|TRBV14|TRBD2|-
CASSQGPGRFKGGRWTQYF
TGTGCCAGCAGCCAGGGCCCAGGTCGTTTCAAGGGAGGGAGATGGACCCAGTACTTC
>TRBJ1-1|TRBV7-9|TRBD1|-
CASSLRQGATTFF
TGTGCCAGCAGTCTTCGGCAGGGGGCGACGACTTTCTTT
>TRBJ2-6|TRBV19|TRBD2|-
CASNSGRGYSGANVLTF
TGTGCCAGTAACTCAGGGAGGGGATATTCTGGGGCCAACGTCCTGACTTTC
>TRBJ2-1|TRBV6-1|TRBD2|few
CASSKTSGIVGEQFF
TGTGCCAGCAGTAAAACTAGCGGGATTGTAGGTGAGCAGTTCTTC